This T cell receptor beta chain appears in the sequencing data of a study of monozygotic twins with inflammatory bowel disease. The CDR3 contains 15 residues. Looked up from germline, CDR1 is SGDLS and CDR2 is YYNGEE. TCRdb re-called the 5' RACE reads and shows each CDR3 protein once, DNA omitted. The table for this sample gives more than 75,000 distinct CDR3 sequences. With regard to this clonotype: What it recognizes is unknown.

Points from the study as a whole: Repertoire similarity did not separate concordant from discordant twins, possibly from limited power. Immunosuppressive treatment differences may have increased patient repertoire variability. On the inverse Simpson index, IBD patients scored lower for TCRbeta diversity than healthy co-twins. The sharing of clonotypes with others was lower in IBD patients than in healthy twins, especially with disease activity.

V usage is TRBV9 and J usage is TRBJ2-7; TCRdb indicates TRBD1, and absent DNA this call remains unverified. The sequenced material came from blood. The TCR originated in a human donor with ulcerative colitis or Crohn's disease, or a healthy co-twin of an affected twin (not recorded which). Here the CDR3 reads CASSLGGQEKVRQYF.